This T cell receptor (beta chain) was observed in a study of long-term antiretroviral therapy in people with HIV. As for the study in general: There is a gap of about a decade between the earliest samples and the later 2015 immediate-ART recommendation. The study, taken as a whole, reports: Adherence to ART, viral resistance and therapy changes lacked any data. Post-ART samples showed increased diversity that remained below transplant donor control levels.

The table lists this clone with a count of one. The target antigen is unknown. Deletions cut 6 bases from V and 0 bases from J, with 12 bases between. This CDR3 is 15 amino acids long. The V gene's germline CDR1 is LNHDA and CDR2 SQIVND (reference sequence). They ran version v3.0 of the immunoSEQ assay at survey level. Using immunoSEQ multiplex PCR, the repertoire was profiled, and TCRdb retains in-frame clones only, with some absent. The sample has tens of thousands of clones; approximately 91% are singletons. Here the sequenced sample was unsorted PBMCs, taken 0.6 years after starting antiretroviral therapy. This TCR was recovered from a man aged 60 to 69 with HIV. The V call is TRBV19, the J call TRBJ1-5; D may be TRBD1 (5 bases). The chain's CDR3 is CASREQDYSNQPQHF. The CDR3 DNA is TGTGCCAGTAGGGAACAGGACTATAGCAATCAGCCCCAGCATTTT.